This T cell receptor (beta chain) comes out of a study of lymphopenia after photon versus proton radiotherapy. General study results and limits: Photon-treated patients lost naive T cells and TCR diversity; proton-treated stayed stable. Authors raise, but do not show, better survival with proton therapy. Post-nadir diversity loss with photons came from oligoclonal expansion, particularly CD8+ Temra cells. In patients who died, overall survival fell as post-nadir TCR diversity dropped more.

Profiled with immunoSEQ multiplex PCR; TCRdb holds only in-frame clones, not every one. The table shows approximately 47,000 clones, with approximately 83% occurring only once. Remarks on this clone: Its antigen is unknown.

The receptor's source is a man aged 40-49 years with gastric cancer. Material: peripheral blood, obtained from a patient treated with photon-based radiotherapy.

CDR3 sequence reads: CASSSEGNQPQHF. The DNA for the CDR3 is TGTGCCAGTAGTAGCGAGGGGAATCAGCCCCAGCATTTT. The chain combines TRBV19 with TRBJ1-5, with a possible D match to TRBD1 (5 bases). Germline V CDR1 and CDR2: LNHDA, SQIVND (reference sequence). CDR3 length equals 13 residues. The V end lost 4 bases, the J end lost 4 bases, and 8 bases lay between the germline ends.